This T cell receptor beta chain was sequenced for a study of cytomegalovirus exposure and HLA in healthy donors. Vbeta (60) and Jbeta (13) primers were used in the PCR. Method: immunoSEQ multiplex PCR; TCRdb's copy keeps in-frame clones and lacks some. The data contain 110,000 to 150,000 clones, roughly 80% of them singletons. Participants comprised healthy donors of bone marrow. Study conclusions and caveats: In a later analysis, TCR beta V- and J-gene trimming showed a link to a missense DCLRE1C variant.

Note on this clone: Its antigen is still unknown.

This TCR was recovered from a man aged 40-55 years in good health and CMV-seropositive. Sample: PBMCs.

The CDR3, as DNA: TGCGCCAGCAGCTCCCACTGGGGGGGGGCCTACGAGCAGTACTTC. As protein: CASSSHWGGAYEQYF. The chain has TRBV4-3 and TRBJ2-7; TRBD2 aligns across 7 bases. Germline V gene data show CDR1 as LGHNA and CDR2 as YSLEER. CDR3 size: 15 residues. Trimming at V came to 5 bases and at J to 2 bases, leaving 9 bases not matched to a gene.